These 9 T cell receptor beta chains came from one sample sequenced in a study of radiotherapy plus CTLA-4 blockade in lung cancer. Profiled with immunoSEQ multiplex PCR; TCRdb holds only in-frame clones, not every one. The sample yields approximately 89,000 clones, roughly 79% seen once. This specimen was peripheral blood, taken from a patient treated with radiotherapy plus ipilimumab. Every receptor here comes from a human donor with non-small cell lung cancer who had a partial response to radiotherapy plus ipilimumab. Some clones in this sample may be carry-over from other donors' samples.

The chain couples TRBV2 to TRBJ2-2; TRBD2 is a possible D gene (6 bases). V was shortened by 8 bases and J by 3 bases, with 16 bases between the two germline ends. CDR1 is SNHLY and CDR2 is FYNNEI in the germline V gene. This CDR3 region has 15 residues. This CDR3 reads CASRDLRGYTGELFF. CDR3 DNA: TGTGCCAGCCGGGACCTACGGGGGTACACCGGGGAGCTGTTTTTT. The full variable domain, completed using reference TRBV2 and TRBJ2-2, is EPEVTQTPSHQVTQMGQEVILRCVPISNHLYFYWYRQILGQKVEFLVSFYNNEISEKSEIFDDQFSVERPDGSNFTLKIRSTKLEDSAMYFCASRDLRGYTGELFFGEGSRLTVL.

The V gene is TRBV19, the J gene TRBJ2-7; 8 nucleotides align to TRBD2. V gave up 3 bases and J gave up 0 bases; unmatched junction bases: 10. CDR1 is LNHDA and CDR2 is SQIVND in the germline V gene (reference sequence). The CDR3 length is 17 residues. The CDR3 sequence is CASSIRASGSSSYEQYF. CDR3 coding DNA: TGTGCCAGTAGTATTCGGGCTAGCGGGTCGAGCTCCTACGAGCAGTACTTC.

The chain is built from TRBV19 and TRBJ1-6; D perhaps matches TRBD1 (6 bases). Germline V gene sequence: CDR1 LNHDA, CDR2 SQIVND (reference sequence). The V end was cut by 8 bases, the J end by 13 bases, with 24 bases between. This CDR3 has 15 residues. The CDR3 is CASGADRTLVSPLHF. The CDR3 region has the DNA TGTGCCAGTGGCGCCGACAGGACGTTGGTTTCTCCCCTCCACTTT.

The chain combines TRBV6-1 with TRBJ2-3; 10 bases align to TRBD2. The germline V gene has CDR1 MNHNS and CDR2 SASEGT. This CDR3 region has 16 residues. J was trimmed by 5 bases and V by 3 bases; bases with no gene match: 8. The CDR3 sequence: CASSDASLAGLDTQYF. In nucleotides, the CDR3 is TGTGCCAGCAGTGACGCCTCACTAGCGGGGTTAGATACGCAGTATTTT.

This sequence joins TRBV6-5 and TRBJ2-7; 12 positions agree with TRBD2. Per the germline V gene, CDR1 is MNHEY and CDR2 is SVGAGI. The CDR3 runs to 15 residues. J gave up 4 bases and V 2 bases, and 3 bases lay outside the gene matches. The CDR3 coding sequence is TGTGCCAGCAGTTACGGACTAGCGGGAAGGTACGAGCAGTACTTC. This sequence encodes CASSYGLAGRYEQYF.

The chain links TRBV4-2 to TRBJ2-3, with D uncertain. Trimming pared 2 bases from V and 0 bases from J, leaving 3 bases between. Germline V gene data show CDR1 as LGHNA and CDR2 as YNFKEQ. CDR3 size: 13 residues. The DNA of the CDR3 is TGTGCCAGCAGCCAAACTAGCACAGATACGCAGTATTTT. As protein: CASSQTSTDTQYF.

The chain employs TRBV6-1 and TRBJ1-3; D perhaps matches TRBD1 (5 bases). V was clipped by 7 bases and J by 0 bases, with 10 bases between them. CDR3 length: 14 residues. Germline lookup yields CDR1 MNHNS and CDR2 SASEGT. The DNA for the CDR3 is TGTGCCAGCAAATCAGGGAACTCTGGAAACACCATATATTTT. Its protein is CASKSGNSGNTIYF.

This clone was observed a handful of times. This chain links TRBV9 with TRBJ1-5, with a weak D call TRBD1 (6 bases). The V and J ends lost 3 bases and 0 bases respectively, with 7 bases between them. The germline gives CDR1 SGDLS, CDR2 YYNGEE. The CDR3 sequence is 14 residues long. The CDR3 DNA sequence: TGTGCCAGCAGCGGACAGGCTAGCAATCAGCCCCAGCATTTT. Its translation is CASSGQASNQPQHF. Combining the CDR3 with reference TRBV9 and TRBJ1-5 gives the whole variable domain DSGVTQTPKHLITATGQRVTLRCSPRSGDLSVYWYQQSLDQGLQFLIQYYNGEERAKGNILERFSAQQFPDLHSELNLSSLELGDSALYFCASSGQASNQPQHFGDGTRLSIL.

The chain uses TRBV5-1 and TRBJ2-3, with D hard to call. The CDR3 totals 13 residues. Germline CDR1 and CDR2: SGHRS and YFSETQ. V was pared by 4 bases and J by 7 bases, with 13 bases between. CDR3 in DNA: TGCGCCAGCAGCCCCTTGGAGTGGCATACGCAGTATTTT. This codes for CASSPLEWHTQYF.